This T cell receptor (beta chain) was captured by sequencing in a study of T cell repertoires in cytomegalovirus infection (dated by TCRdb to about 2019). For the wider study: Recently identified HLA-C-restricted CMV epitopes, whose presentation resists viral immunomodulation, were targeted by peptide stimulations together with well-studied HLA-B-restricted epitopes. Donor HLA type was relevant to the analysis, as public TCR beta signatures indicated carriage of CMV infection together with the matching HLA type.

Interpreted using the paper, the treatment or condition label stands for: in vitro stimulation with specific CMV peptide epitopes to enrich CMV-specific T cells. The run used an Illumina HiSeq 1500. TCRdb ran its own pipeline on the public reads, namely fastp trimming at Q25 and MiXCR clone calling, and kept in-frame beta chains. Every CDR3 protein is listed once, alongside the most common genes and DNA of its rows. Counted in this sample were 250,000 to 300,000 distinct CDR3 sequences; under 25% of them appeared once. Clones ranked in the top ten supply roughly 19% of the sample. Between the V and J ends, shortened by 2 bases and 7 bases respectively, the junction contains 22 bases. The CDR3 measures 17 amino acids from cysteine to phenylalanine. Just the 51-base CDR3 DNA is kept, in frame starting at base 1. The germline V gene provides CDR1 SGHTA and CDR2 FQGNSA. General findings and caveats noted by the study authors: In both this cohort and an independent roughly 400-donor cohort, the cumulative frequency of public TCR beta family members distinguished carriers of CMV infection plus the relevant HLA type. In the ex vivo response, HLA-C-restricted CMV-specific TCR beta clonotypes were dominant, and in two of eight donors the single most frequent clonotype came from this HLA-C-restricted group.

This clonotype was counted at least ten times. Its antigen has not been determined. The sample holds no much larger clone one base away, and base qualities are not on file. This receptor was taken from a human donor in good health (CMV status not recorded). Some clones in this sample may be carry-over from other donors' samples. The sequences come from cultured PBMCs, collected from culture after CMV antigen stimulation. The V gene is TRBV7-2 and the J gene is TRBJ2-3, with the D gene too uncertain to name. The DNA sequence is as follows: TGTGCCAGCAGCTTACGCGTGGTACCCACTCCCGAGAATACGCAGTATTTT. It is translated as CASSLRVVPTPENTQYF.